This record covers a single TCR beta chain. These data are taken from a study of blood T cell repertoires in COVID-19. The wider study: Sample material is recorded as cDNA or gDNA derived from T cells, B-cell-depleted T cells, or PBMCs.

The method was immunoSEQ multiplex PCR; TCRdb's version includes in-frame clones alone and lacks a portion of them. The profile shows about 250,000 clones, around 89% of them singletons. The V end was cut by 0 bases, the J end by 6 bases, with 13 bases between. The V gene's germline CDR1 is LGHNA and CDR2 YNFKEQ. The length of the CDR3 is 15 residues. Participant reports of clinical history set cohort assignment. The study counted Cohort 3 donors as recovered given two negative PCRs, clearance, or symptom resolution. The clonotype was recovered from a woman between 45 and 65 years old who had recovered from COVID-19. The V gene is TRBV4-2, the J gene TRBJ2-3; D perhaps matches TRBD2 (6 bases). Sequencing was performed on PBMCs or T cells enriched from blood (not recorded which). The CDR3 region is CASSQEDYEHDTQYF. CDR3 DNA sequence: TGTGCCAGCAGCCAAGAGGACTACGAGCATGATACGCAGTATTTT.